Below, 10 T cell receptor beta chains from the same sample are listed, as sequenced in a study of cytomegalovirus exposure and HLA in healthy donors. Use of 60 Vbeta and 13 Jbeta primers characterized the PCR. Repertoires were generated with immunoSEQ multiplex PCR, while TCRdb's copy carries only in-frame clones and drops some. The repertoire includes about 200,000 clones, around 88% of them detected once, and approximately 1.7% sits in the top ten. Sequenced input: PBMCs. The receptors derive from a man aged 35 to 55 in good health and CMV-seropositive.

The chain couples TRBV6-5 to TRBJ1-2, with a weak D call TRBD1 (6 bases). Germline V CDR1 and CDR2: MNHEY, SVGAGI. Trimming took 0 bases from V and 8 from J, leaving 19 bases between them. The CDR3 has 16 residues. CDR3 coding DNA: TGTGCCAGCAGTTACTCGAGTACAGGGATCCTTGGAGGCTACACCTTC. As protein: CASSYSSTGILGGYTF.

This clone occurred once. J is TRBJ2-1 and V is TRBV28; tentatively, D is TRBD2 (5 bases). The CDR3 extends over 13 amino acids. Trimming pared 4 bases from V and 8 bases from J, leaving 12 bases between. Germline CDR1 and CDR2: MDHEN and SYDVKM. CDR3 bases: TGTGCCAGCAGTTGGTACACGGAGGATGAGCAGTTCTTC. As protein: CASSWYTEDEQFF.

The chain combines TRBV4-2 with TRBJ2-1; no clear D. This CDR3 has 16 residues. The ends were cut back, 0 bases at V and 7 bases at J, with 16 bases in the middle. Germline CDR1 LGHNA, CDR2 YNFKEQ. The CDR3 protein is CASSQDLGLLRNEQFF. CDR3 DNA: TGTGCCAGCAGCCAAGATCTTGGGCTCCTACGGAATGAGCAGTTCTTC.

The rearrangement links TRBV14 to TRBJ2-7, with TRBD2 matching 8 bases. J was trimmed by 2 bases and V by 3 bases; bases with no gene match: 9. The CDR3 is 16 amino acids. CDR1 and CDR2 from the germline V gene are SGHDN and FVKESK. The CDR3 protein is CASSQWRLAPAYEQYF. As DNA, the CDR3 is TGTGCCAGCAGCCAGTGGAGACTAGCGCCCGCCTACGAGCAGTACTTC.

The rearrangement links TRBV16 to TRBJ1-5, with 12 nucleotides matching TRBD1. This CDR3 has 14 residues. J lost 6 bases, V lost 6 bases, and 3 bases had no gene match. Germline CDR1 KGHSY, CDR2 FQNENV. CDR3 sequence (DNA): TGTGCCAGCAGGGGACAGGGGGCGAGTCAGCCCCAGCATTTT. Its translation: CASRGQGASQPQHF.

This chain links TRBV11-2 with TRBJ1-1, with a possible D match to TRBD1 (6 bases). CDR1 and CDR2 from the germline V gene are SGHAT and FQNNGV. The CDR3 has 13 amino acids. Trimming removed 0 bases at V and 10 bases at J, with 12 bases between. The CDR3 DNA follows: TGTGCCAGCAGCTTAGATCTGGGGGGGCGAGCTTTCTTT. It is translated as CASSLDLGGRAFF.

V gene TRBV29-1 combines with J gene TRBJ2-1; D not certain. CDR3 size: 16 residues. In germline, CDR1 is SQVTM, CDR2 ANQGSEA. V dropped 6 bases and J dropped 5 bases, with 23 bases sitting between them. For the CDR3, the DNA is TGCAGCGTCCCCCGGTACCCGGGTGAGGCCCACAATGAGCAGTTCTTC. Translated, it gives CSVPRYPGEAHNEQFF.

The CDR3 bases are TGTGCCAGCAGTTTGTTTAACTACGAGCAGTACTTC. This translates into CASSLFNYEQYF. The chain joins TRBV28 to TRBJ2-7; unclear D gene. Trimming stripped 3 bases from V and 3 bases from J, with 6 bases between. Looked up from germline, CDR1 is MDHEN and CDR2 is SYDVKM. CDR3 length: 12 amino acids. Filled out from reference TRBV28 and TRBJ2-7, the complete variable domain reads DVKVTQSSRYLVKRTGEKVFLECVQDMDHENMFWYRQDPGLGLRLIYFSYDVKMKEKGDIPEGYSVSREKKERFSLILESASTNQTSMYLCASSLFNYEQYFGPGTRLTVT.

The J gene is TRBJ1-5, the V gene TRBV6-1, with a tentative D call TRBD1 (6 bases). The CDR3 runs 13 residues. V was shortened by 6 bases and J by 4 bases, with 10 bases between the two germline ends. CDR1 is MNHNS, CDR2 SASEGT, per germline. The DNA of the CDR3 is TGTGCCAGCAGGGACCAGGGGAATCAGCCCCAGCATTTT. Its protein is CASRDQGNQPQHF.

This rearrangement joins TRBV7-3 to TRBJ2-3; D uncertain. V lost 10 bases to trimming and J lost 7 bases, with 12 bases between them. Germline V lookup: CDR1 SGHTA, CDR2 FQGTGA. The CDR3 covers 11 residues. CDR3: CATPSRNTQYF. The CDR3, as DNA: TGTGCCACCCCATCCAGAAATACGCAGTATTTT.